This T cell receptor (beta chain) was documented in a study of T cell repertoires in cytomegalovirus infection. Study-level background: Signatures in public TCR beta sequences pointed to both CMV infection and matching HLA type.

TCRdb re-derived calls from the reads in MiXCR, one entry per CDR3 protein. The repertoire includes about 130,000 distinct CDR3 sequences, roughly 9% of them detected once, and 10% sits in the top ten. The CDR3 loop spans 13 amino acids. The V and J ends lost 3 bases and 6 bases respectively, with 13 bases between them. Germline values: CDR1 SQVTM, CDR2 ANQGSEA. Study-wide points: The study found HLA-C-restricted CMV-specific TCR beta clonotypes dominating the ex vivo response. Frequencies of public TCR beta families were cumulated, and this identified carriers of CMV plus the relevant HLA.

This clonotype has at least ten counts. What it binds is unknown. The source is a human donor in good health (CMV status not recorded). Some clones in this sample may be carry-over from other donors' samples. Sequencing input: PBMCs. V and J are TRBV29-1 and TRBJ2-3; D unclear. The DNA of the CDR3 is TGCAGCGTTGAGATCTTCCGTTCGGATACGCAGTATTTT. This translates into CSVEIFRSDTQYF.